Shown below are 14 T cell receptor beta chains from a single sample sequenced in a study of blood T cell repertoires in COVID-19. Produced via immunoSEQ multiplex PCR; TCRdb's table is partial and in-frame only. The sample has 300,000 to 450,000 clones; 81% are singletons. The source material was peripheral blood. The source of these receptors is a human donor with acute or convalescent COVID-19. The donor label of this sample is uncertain.

V and J are TRBV7-9 and TRBJ1-2, with TRBD1 matching 9 bases. The CDR3 totals 14 residues. V lost 5 bases, J lost 7 bases, and 8 bases stayed unmatched. The germline gives CDR1 SEHNR, CDR2 FQNEAQ (reference sequence). The CDR3 loop is CASSLTGGAAGYTF. The CDR3 region has the DNA TGTGCCAGCAGCCTCACAGGGGGCGCGGCTGGCTACACCTTC.

The chain uses TRBV19 and TRBJ2-2; TRBD2 aligns across 11 bases. The length of the CDR3 is 15 residues. The ends lost 6 bases at V and 6 bases at J; junction bases unmatched: 6. Per germline, CDR1 LNHDA and CDR2 SQIVND (reference sequence). CDR3 in DNA: TGTGCCAGTAGACAAACTAGCGGGGGACCCGGGGAGCTGTTTTTT. This encodes CASRQTSGGPGELFF.

The chain links TRBV30 to TRBJ2-1, with D possibly TRBD1 on 9 matching bases. Germline CDR1 GTSNPN, CDR2 SVGIG (reference sequence). The CDR3 is 18 residues long. Trimming stripped 7 bases from V and 7 bases from J, with 32 bases between. This CDR3 reads CASKGQGEGSGSRNEQFF. The CDR3 DNA reads as TGTGCCTCAAAGGGACAGGGTGAGGGGAGCGGGAGCAGGAATGAGCAGTTCTTC.

This sequence joins TRBV5-4 and TRBJ2-6, with D unresolved. V was clipped by 2 bases and J by 0 bases, with 3 bases between them. Germline CDR1 SGHNT, CDR2 YYREEE (reference sequence). The CDR3 spans 14 residues. CDR3 coding DNA: TGTGCCAGCAGCTTACTCTCTGGGGCCAACGTCCTGACTTTC. Residues: CASSLLSGANVLTF.

This rearrangement joins TRBV10-1 to TRBJ2-7; 10 nucleotides agree with TRBD1. Germline V gene lookup returns CDR1 WNHNN and CDR2 SYGVQD (reference sequence). The CDR3 is made up of 15 amino acids. The trim removed 5 bases at V and 0 bases at J, leaving 4 bases unmatched. CDR3: CASSSDRGSSYEQYF. The CDR3 nucleotides read TGCGCCAGCAGTTCGGACAGGGGGAGCTCCTACGAGCAGTACTTC.

V and J are TRBV7-9 and TRBJ1-2, with D perhaps TRBD1 (6 bases). The CDR3 spans 16 residues. Germline V gene sequence: CDR1 SEHNR, CDR2 FQNEAQ (reference sequence). Trimming stripped 5 bases from V and 2 bases from J, with 18 bases between. The DNA of the CDR3 is TGTGCCAGCAGCCCGCGCCCGGGGAGGGGGAACTATGGCTACACCTTC. Protein sequence: CASSPRPGRGNYGYTF. Looking up the rest from reference TRBV7-9 and TRBJ1-2 gives the full variable domain: DTGVSQNPRHKITKRGQNVTFRCDPISEHNRLYWYRQTLGQGPEFLTYFQNEAQLEKSRLLSDRFSAERPKGSFSTLEIQRTEQGDSAMYLCASSPRPGRGNYGYTFGSGTRLTVV.

V is TRBV6-6 and J is TRBJ2-5; a possible D gene is TRBD2 (5 bases). The CDR3 length is 14 residues. Between the trimmed V and J ends, which lost 4 bases and 5 bases, there was a span of 14 bases. Per the germline V gene, CDR1 is MNHNY and CDR2 is SVGAGI (reference sequence). CDR3: CASSFPTRAETQYF. The CDR3 nucleotides are TGTGCCAGCAGTTTTCCTACGCGGGCCGAGACCCAGTACTTC.

V usage is TRBV2 and J usage is TRBJ2-5, with D maybe TRBD2 (5 bases). The germline V gene encodes CDR1 SNHLY and CDR2 FYNNEI. Trimming removed 6 bases from V and 3 bases from J, with 17 bases in between. The CDR3 consists of 15 residues. CDR3: CASSTNRGRKETQYF. CDR3 sequence (DNA): TGTGCCAGCAGCACGAACAGAGGGAGAAAAGAGACCCAGTACTTC.

Remarks on this clone: Being one base from a much bigger clone, this may be a read error. The rearrangement joins TRBV6-5 to TRBJ2-1; TRBD2 aligns across 12 bases. The CDR3 runs to 16 residues. The germline CDR1 and CDR2 sequences are MNHEY and SVGAGI. CDR3 sequence: CASSYLPTSGRSEQLF. CDR3 nucleotide sequence: TGTGCCAGCAGTTACCTCCCGACTAGCGGGAGATCGGAGCAGCTCTTC.

This chain connects TRBV18 to TRBJ1-1; D uncertain. This CDR3 spans 14 amino acids. The V and J ends lost 6 bases and 4 bases respectively, with 15 bases between them. Per germline, CDR1 KGHSH and CDR2 LQKENI. CDR3 in amino acids: CASSSRDSPTEAFF. The CDR3 bases are TGTGCCAGCTCCTCCAGAGACTCCCCCACTGAAGCTTTCTTT.

This clone occurred once. The V call is TRBV28, the J call TRBJ2-7; TRBD1 matches at 8 bases. J lost 1 base, V lost 6 bases, and 5 bases had no gene match. The CDR3 totals 14 residues. The V gene's germline CDR1 is MDHEN and CDR2 SYDVKM. The CDR3 DNA reads TGTGCCAGCAGGCTGGGGACAGGTTCCTACGAGCAGTACTTC. Translated: CASRLGTGSYEQYF.

CDR3 sequence: CASSIRTASAVEAFF. The CDR3 DNA follows: TGTGCCAGTAGTATCCGGACAGCCTCCGCGGTTGAAGCTTTCTTT. J is TRBJ1-1 and V is TRBV19, with D possibly matching TRBD1 (6 bases). The V end was cut by 3 bases, the J end by 7 bases, with 18 bases between. The CDR3 covers 15 residues. Germline V gene sequence: CDR1 LNHDA, CDR2 SQIVND (reference sequence).

The chain has TRBV5-4 and TRBJ2-3, with D possibly being TRBD1 (5 bases). The CDR3 has 14 amino acids. Trimming took 0 bases from V and 5 from J, leaving 10 bases between them. CDR1 and CDR2 from the germline V gene are SGHNT and YYREEE (reference sequence). CDR3 nucleotide sequence: TGTGCCAGCAGCTTGGTAGGGGAAGAAGATACGCAGTATTTT. Amino acid sequence: CASSLVGEEDTQYF.

The chain couples TRBV27 to TRBJ2-5, with 7 bases fitting TRBD2. V was pared by 5 bases and J by 4 bases, with 1 base of the junction left unmatched. Germline V gene sequence: CDR1 MNHEY, CDR2 SMNVEV (reference sequence). The CDR3 is 12 amino acids. The CDR3 DNA reads as TGTGCCAGCAGTCCGGGGGGAGAGACCCAGTACTTC. It translates to CASSPGGETQYF.